The 7 T cell receptor beta chains presented below share a single source sample, sequenced in a study of spatial heterogeneity in lung cancer. These receptors are not linked to any known antigen. Time point given: sample taken at primary tumor resection. TCRdb called the 5' RACE reads again in MiXCR, with one record for every CDR3 protein. The sample holds about 22,000 distinct CDR3 sequences, 8.8% seen once. Overall study findings and caveats: Tumors with more nonsynonymous mutations had more expanded intratumoral alpha and beta TCRs.

The material was lung tumor tissue, obtained at surgery. The receptors were gathered from a male donor with early-stage non-small cell lung cancer.

J is TRBJ2-7 and V is TRBV6-5, with D possibly matching TRBD1 (6 bases). Trimming stripped 6 bases from V and 2 bases from J, with 11 bases between. Germline V gene data show CDR1 as MNHEY and CDR2 as SVGAGI. The length of the CDR3 is 13 residues. CDR3 DNA sequence: TGTGCCAGCAGCCCCGCAGGGGCCTACGAGCAGTACTTC. This sequence encodes CASSPAGAYEQYF.

Of note for this clonotype: Being one base from a much bigger clone, this may be a read error. V is TRBV24-1 and J is TRBJ1-1, with TRBD1 as a possible D gene (6 bases). There are 14 residues in the CDR3. Trimming shortened V by 9 bases and J by 4 bases, and 17 bases separated the two germline ends. Looked up from germline, CDR1 is KGHDR and CDR2 is SFDVKD. Here the CDR3 reads CATPRQENSTEAFF. DNA of the CDR3: TGTGCCACCCCAAGACAGGAGAACAGCACTGAAGCTTTCTTT.

In this sample, this clonotype turned up a few times. The rearrangement joins TRBV28 to TRBJ2-7, with 7 positions matching TRBD2. Per the germline V gene, CDR1 is MDHEN and CDR2 is SYDVKM. J gave up 5 bases and V 6 bases, and 13 bases lay outside the gene matches. The CDR3 has 15 amino acids. This chain's CDR3 is CASSLPGRERDEQYF. The CDR3 nucleotides read TGTGCCAGCAGCCTCCCGGGGCGGGAGCGAGACGAGCAGTACTTC.

This clonotype was counted many times. DNA of the CDR3: TGTGCCATCAGACCCGGGGGAGCAGATACGCAGTATTTT. Protein sequence: CAIRPGGADTQYF. The chain couples TRBV10-3 to TRBJ2-3, with a possible D match to TRBD2 (6 bases). Trimming removed 6 bases from V and 4 bases from J, with 11 bases in between. Germline V lookup: CDR1 ENHRY, CDR2 SYGVKD. CDR3 length equals 13 residues.

This clonotype was found many times. This sequence joins TRBV28 and TRBJ2-7; D is perhaps TRBD2 (6 bases). The CDR3 extends over 14 amino acids. V dropped 5 bases and J dropped 3 bases, with 14 bases sitting between them. Germline V CDR1 and CDR2: MDHEN, SYDVKM. CDR3 in amino acids: CASSPFGGVYEQYF. CDR3 coding DNA: TGTGCCAGCAGTCCCTTCGGGGGAGTCTACGAGCAGTACTTC.

This clonotype was counted many times. The chain combines TRBV18 with TRBJ2-1, with 11 bases aligning to TRBD2. With 5 bases clipped from V and 7 bases from J, the junction kept 4 bases outside the gene matches. Germline V gene sequence: CDR1 KGHSH, CDR2 LQKENI. The CDR3 runs 14 residues. The CDR3 DNA reads TGTGCCAGCTCATTATTAGCGGGAGGGAATGAGCAGTTCTTC. Its translation: CASSLLAGGNEQFF.

Within the sample, this clonotype is large (0.1 to 1%). CDR3 amino acids: CSVKWTDYEQYF. The CDR3, as DNA: TGCAGCGTTAAATGGACAGACTACGAGCAGTACTTC. V is TRBV29-1 and J is TRBJ2-7, with a possible D match to TRBD1 (6 bases). V lost 5 bases and J 3 bases, leaving 11 bases between the germline ends. From germline, CDR1 is SQVTM and CDR2 ANQGSEA. The CDR3 has 12 residues.